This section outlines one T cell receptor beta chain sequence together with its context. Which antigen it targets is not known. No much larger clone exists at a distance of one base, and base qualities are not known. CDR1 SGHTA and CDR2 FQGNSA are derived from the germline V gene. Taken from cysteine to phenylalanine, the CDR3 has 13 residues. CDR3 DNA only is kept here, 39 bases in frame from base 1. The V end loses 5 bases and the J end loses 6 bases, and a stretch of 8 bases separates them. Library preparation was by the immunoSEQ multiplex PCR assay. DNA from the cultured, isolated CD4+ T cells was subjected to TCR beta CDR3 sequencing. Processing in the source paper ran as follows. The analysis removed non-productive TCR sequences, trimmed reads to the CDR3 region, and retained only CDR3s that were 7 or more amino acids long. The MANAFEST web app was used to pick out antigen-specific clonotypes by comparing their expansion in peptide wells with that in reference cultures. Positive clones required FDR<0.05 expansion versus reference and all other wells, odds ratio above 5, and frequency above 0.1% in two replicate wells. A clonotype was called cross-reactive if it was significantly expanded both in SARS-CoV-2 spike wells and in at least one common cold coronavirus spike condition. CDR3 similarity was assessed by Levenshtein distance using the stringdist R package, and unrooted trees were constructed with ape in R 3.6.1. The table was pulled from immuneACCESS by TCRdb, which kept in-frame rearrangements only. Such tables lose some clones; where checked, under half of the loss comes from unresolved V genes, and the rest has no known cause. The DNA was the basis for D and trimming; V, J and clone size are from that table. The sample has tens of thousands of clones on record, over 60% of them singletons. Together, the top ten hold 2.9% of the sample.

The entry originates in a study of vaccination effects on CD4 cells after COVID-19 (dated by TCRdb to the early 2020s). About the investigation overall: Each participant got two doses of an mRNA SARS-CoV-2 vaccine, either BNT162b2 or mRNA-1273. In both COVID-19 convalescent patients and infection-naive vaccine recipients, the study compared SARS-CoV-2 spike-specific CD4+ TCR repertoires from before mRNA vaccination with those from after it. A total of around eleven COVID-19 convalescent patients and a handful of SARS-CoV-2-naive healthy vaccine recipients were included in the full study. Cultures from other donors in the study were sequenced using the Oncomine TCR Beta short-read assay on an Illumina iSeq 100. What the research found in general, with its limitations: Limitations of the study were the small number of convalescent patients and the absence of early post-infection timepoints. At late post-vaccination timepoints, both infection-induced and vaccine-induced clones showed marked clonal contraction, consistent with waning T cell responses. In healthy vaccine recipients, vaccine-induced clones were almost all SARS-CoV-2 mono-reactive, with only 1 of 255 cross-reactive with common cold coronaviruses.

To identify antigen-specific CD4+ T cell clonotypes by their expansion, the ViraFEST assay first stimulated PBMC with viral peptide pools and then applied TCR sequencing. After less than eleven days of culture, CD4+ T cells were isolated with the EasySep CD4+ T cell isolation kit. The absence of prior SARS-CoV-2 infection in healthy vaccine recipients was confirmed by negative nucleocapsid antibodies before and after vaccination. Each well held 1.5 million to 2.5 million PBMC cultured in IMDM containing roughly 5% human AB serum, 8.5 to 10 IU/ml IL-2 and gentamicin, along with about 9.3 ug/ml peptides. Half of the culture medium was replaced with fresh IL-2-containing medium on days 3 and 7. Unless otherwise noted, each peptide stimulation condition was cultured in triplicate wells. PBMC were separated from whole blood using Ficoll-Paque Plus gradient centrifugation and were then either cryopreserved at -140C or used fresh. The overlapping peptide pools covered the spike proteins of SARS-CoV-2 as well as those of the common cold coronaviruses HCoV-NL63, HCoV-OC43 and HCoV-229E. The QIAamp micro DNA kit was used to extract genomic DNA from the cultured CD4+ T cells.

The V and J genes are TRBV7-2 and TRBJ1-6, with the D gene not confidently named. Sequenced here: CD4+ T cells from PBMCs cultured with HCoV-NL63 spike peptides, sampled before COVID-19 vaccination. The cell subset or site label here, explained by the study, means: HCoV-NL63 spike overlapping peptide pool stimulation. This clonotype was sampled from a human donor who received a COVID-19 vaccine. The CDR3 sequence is CASSPPFNSPLHF. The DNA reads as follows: TGTGCCAGCAGCCCTCCCTTTAATTCACCCCTCCACTTT. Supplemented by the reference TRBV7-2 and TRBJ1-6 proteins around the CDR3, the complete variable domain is GAGVSQSPSNKVTEKGKDVELRCDPISGHTALYWYRQSLGQGLEFLIYFQGNSAPDKSGLPSDRFSAERTGGSVSTLTIQRTQQEDSAVYLCASSPPFNSPLHFGNGTRLTVT.